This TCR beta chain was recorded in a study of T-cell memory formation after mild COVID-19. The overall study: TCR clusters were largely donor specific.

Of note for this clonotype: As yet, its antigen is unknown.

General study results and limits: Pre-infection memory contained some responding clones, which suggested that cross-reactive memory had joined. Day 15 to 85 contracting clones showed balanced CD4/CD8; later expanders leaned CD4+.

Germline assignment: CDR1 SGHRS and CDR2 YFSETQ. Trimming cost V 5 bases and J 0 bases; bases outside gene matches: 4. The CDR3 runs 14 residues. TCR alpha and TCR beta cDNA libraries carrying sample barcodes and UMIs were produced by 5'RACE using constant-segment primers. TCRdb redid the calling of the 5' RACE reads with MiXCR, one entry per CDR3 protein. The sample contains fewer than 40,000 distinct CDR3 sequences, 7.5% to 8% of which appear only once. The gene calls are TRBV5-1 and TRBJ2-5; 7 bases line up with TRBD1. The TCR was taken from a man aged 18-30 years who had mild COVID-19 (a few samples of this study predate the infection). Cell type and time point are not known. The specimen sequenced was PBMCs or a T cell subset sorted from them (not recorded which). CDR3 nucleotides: TGCGCCAGCAGGTCGGGACAGAACCAAGAGACCCAGTACTTC. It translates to CASRSGQNQETQYF.